The TCR beta chain under discussion was sequenced for a study of T-cell reconstitution after alpha-beta-depleted transplantation in children. Regarding the study as a whole: T-cell numbers and diversity one year post-transplant derived largely from freshly generated T cells.

TCRbeta library construction was performed incorporating unique molecular identifiers. Using its own MiXCR run on the PCR reads, TCRdb lists one record per CDR3 protein. Altogether 250,000 to 300,000 distinct CDR3 sequences are present, 7.5% to 9% being singletons, with the ten largest covering 9.1%. This clonotype was seen repeatedly, ten times or more. Antigen: not known. From germline, CDR1 is SEHNR and CDR2 FQNEAQ (reference sequence). The V gene end was trimmed by 6 bases and the J gene end by 5 bases; junction bases not matched to a gene: 9. The CDR3 length is 15 residues. The chain has TRBV7-9 and TRBJ2-2; 7 positions match TRBD1. The origin of this receptor is a female patient aged 2-10 years who had a stem cell transplant for Fanconi anemia, so the T cells may come from the graft donor. Sequencing was performed on peripheral blood, taken 360 days after TCRalphabeta/CD19-depleted stem cell transplant. The CDR3, as DNA: TGTGCCAGCAGAACCTACAGGGGACCGACCGGGGAGCTGTTTTTT. Translating it yields CASRTYRGPTGELFF. The entire variable domain, with the rest obtained from reference TRBV7-9 and TRBJ2-2, is as follows: DTGVSQNPRHKITKRGQNVTFRCDPISEHNRLYWYRQTLGQGPEFLTYFQNEAQLEKSRLLSDRFSAERPKGSFSTLEIQRTEQGDSAMYLCASRTYRGPTGELFFGEGSRLTVL.